A single sample is the source of the 22 T cell receptor beta chains below, sequenced in a study of T cell responses to AZD1222 COVID-19 vaccine. TCRdb's copy holds only in-frame clones and misses some; the assay was immunoSEQ multiplex PCR. Of roughly 180,000 clones listed, about 87% were seen once; the top ten hold approximately 2.5%. Sequenced here: peripheral blood, sampled on day 0 of MenACWY control vaccination. Receptors originate from an adult in good health.

A remark on this clone: Other nucleotide sequences from this sample produce the same CDR3. The V call is TRBV5-1, the J call TRBJ1-4, with TRBD1 as a possible D gene (5 bases). V lost 4 bases and J lost 0, with 10 bases in between. The CDR3 totals 15 residues. Germline lookup yields CDR1 SGHRS and CDR2 YFSETQ. CDR3 coding DNA: TGCGCCAGCAGCCCCGACAGTGCAACTAATGAAAAACTGTTTTTT. It encodes CASSPDSATNEKLFF.

This clone has a handful of counts. The rearrangement joins TRBV6-5 to TRBJ2-7; 10 positions match TRBD1. J gave up 4 bases and V 7 bases, and 7 bases lay outside the gene matches. The germline CDR1 and CDR2 sequences are MNHEY and SVGAGI. CDR3 length: 14 residues. The CDR3 bases are TGTGCCAGCACCGCCGGGACAGGGGCTTACGAGCAGTACTTC. This codes for CASTAGTGAYEQYF.

The CDR3 nucleotides read TGTGCCAGCAGCTCGGGCCGCACTGAAGCTTTCTTT. Translation: CASSSGRTEAFF. This chain uses TRBV7-9 with TRBJ1-1; no clear D. Trimming shortened V by 4 bases and J by 4 bases, and 7 bases separated the two germline ends. The CDR3 runs 12 residues. Germline CDR1 and CDR2: SEHNR and FQNEAQ (reference sequence).

The chain recombines TRBV2 with TRBJ1-1, with a possible D match to TRBD1 (6 bases). CDR1 and CDR2 from the germline V gene are SNHLY and FYNNEI. The ends were cut back, 2 bases at V and 8 bases at J, with 12 bases in the middle. CDR3 length: 13 residues. CDR3 sequence reads: CASSEQGPREAFF. The CDR3 DNA reads TGTGCCAGCAGTGAACAGGGGCCTCGGGAAGCTTTCTTT.

The chain combines TRBV29-1 with TRBJ1-1; possibly TRBD1 for D (6 bases). This CDR3 region has 14 residues. The V and J ends lost 6 bases and 0 bases respectively, with 14 bases between them. Germline lookup yields CDR1 SQVTM and CDR2 ANQGSEA. The CDR3 nucleotides read TGCAGCGTAAGGACAGATGGGGTGAACACTGAAGCTTTCTTT. Translated: CSVRTDGVNTEAFF.

The chain recombines TRBV19 with TRBJ2-7; D might be TRBD1 (7 bases). The germline V gene has CDR1 LNHDA and CDR2 SQIVND (reference sequence). V was trimmed by 1 base and J by 3 bases, leaving 16 bases between them. This CDR3 is 16 amino acids long. CDR3 loop: CASSIGPQGGVYEQYF. Written as DNA, the CDR3 is TGTGCCAGTAGTATAGGGCCGCAGGGGGGAGTCTACGAGCAGTACTTC. Variable domain in full (rest from reference TRBV19 and TRBJ2-7): DGGITQSPKYLFRKEGQNVTLSCEQNLNHDAMYWYRQDPGQGLRLIYYSQIVNDFQKGDIAEGYSVSREKKESFPLTVTSAQKNPTAFYLCASSIGPQGGVYEQYFGPGTRLTVT.

This clone appeared a few times. The chain joins TRBV28 to TRBJ1-5; possibly TRBD1 for D (6 bases). Germline V gives CDR1 MDHEN, CDR2 SYDVKM. V gave up 1 base and J gave up 0 bases, with 10 bases separating them. This CDR3 is 16 amino acids long. CDR3 sequence (DNA): TGTGCCAGCAGTTTATCGACAGGAGGTAGCAATCAGCCCCAGCATTTT. As protein: CASSLSTGGSNQPQHF.

CDR3 coding DNA: TGTGCCAGCGGCCCAGGGGGGTCCAACTACGAGCAGTACTTC. This sequence encodes CASGPGGSNYEQYF. This chain links TRBV28 with TRBJ2-7; D is possibly TRBD1 (7 bases). V lost 8 bases and J lost 3, with 17 bases in between. The CDR3 contains 14 residues. Looked up from germline, CDR1 is MDHEN and CDR2 is SYDVKM.

The rearrangement joins TRBV6-2 or TRBV6-3 to TRBJ2-4; a possible D gene is TRBD1 (6 bases). V was trimmed by 6 bases and J by 0 bases, leaving 21 bases between them. Germline assignment: CDR1 MNHEY and CDR2 SVGEGT. The CDR3 loop spans 18 amino acids. The CDR3 protein is CASSPNPTGPLAKNIQYF. The CDR3 bases are TGTGCCAGCAGCCCAAACCCGACAGGACCACTAGCCAAAAACATTCAGTACTTC.

The chain uses TRBV7-2 and TRBJ2-7; D unresolved. CDR1 SGHTA and CDR2 FQGNSA come from the germline V gene. There are 13 residues in the CDR3. V was trimmed by 5 bases and J by 3 bases, leaving 11 bases between them. The CDR3 is CASSEDGLYEQYF. CDR3 nucleotides: TGTGCCAGCAGCGAAGACGGCCTCTACGAGCAGTACTTC.

This chain uses TRBV7-9 with TRBJ2-2; either TRBD1 or TRBD2 may fit D (5 bases each). Trimming removed 5 bases from V and 0 bases from J, with 10 bases in between. Per germline, CDR1 SEHNR and CDR2 FQNEAQ (reference sequence). The CDR3 sequence is 15 residues long. The CDR3 is CASSDRDPNTGELFF. CDR3 coding DNA: TGTGCCAGCAGCGACCGGGACCCGAACACCGGGGAGCTGTTTTTT.

The chain has TRBV5-1 and TRBJ2-1; D possibly corresponds to TRBD2 (5 bases). Germline V lookup: CDR1 SGHRS, CDR2 YFSETQ. The CDR3 runs 13 residues. V lost 0 bases, J lost 12 bases, and 13 bases lay in between. The CDR3 bases are TGCGCCAGCAGCTTGGACACCTCTGAGGGGCAGTTCTTC. It is translated as CASSLDTSEGQFF.

V gene TRBV7-9 combines with J gene TRBJ2-7; 10 nucleotides match TRBD2. V shed 0 bases, J shed 3 bases, and the junction held 2 bases outside the gene matches. The germline V gene has CDR1 SEHNR and CDR2 FQNEAQ (reference sequence). The CDR3 spans 15 residues. CDR3 nucleotide sequence: TGTGCCAGCAGCTTAGCAGCGGGGGGGATCTACGAGCAGTACTTC. This sequence encodes CASSLAAGGIYEQYF.

The V gene is TRBV6-2 or TRBV6-3, the J gene TRBJ2-6; 11 bases line up with TRBD2. This CDR3 region has 21 residues. Looked up from germline, CDR1 is MNHEY and CDR2 is SVGEGT. V trimming: 4 bases; J trimming: 4 bases; junction bases outside the gene matches: 18. CDR3 sequence (DNA): TGTGCCAGCAGTTTGGCAGGGTGGTCACTAGCGGGAGTCGGAGGGGCCAACGTCCTGACTTTC. Translating it yields CASSLAGWSLAGVGGANVLTF.

The chain employs TRBV9 and TRBJ2-1, with D possibly called TRBD1 or TRBD2 (5 bases each). The CDR3 consists of 15 residues. The germline CDR1 and CDR2 sequences are SGDLS and YYNGEE. Trimming pared 4 bases from V and 3 bases from J, leaving 14 bases between. The CDR3 region is CASSPRGDLYNEQFF. The CDR3 DNA reads as TGTGCCAGCAGCCCCAGAGGGGACCTCTACAATGAGCAGTTCTTC.

As to this clone: Other nucleotide sequences in the sample specify the same CDR3. V gene TRBV9 combines with J gene TRBJ2-7; 8 bases are a match to TRBD1. Germline lookup yields CDR1 SGDLS and CDR2 YYNGEE. The V and J ends lost 2 bases and 2 bases, in that order; junction bases with no gene match: 3. CDR3 length: 14 amino acids. CDR3 amino acids: CASSVGQGTYEQYF. CDR3 coding DNA: TGTGCCAGCAGCGTTGGACAGGGAACCTACGAGCAGTACTTC.

This clone was seen once. The V call is TRBV5-1, the J call TRBJ2-7, with 11 bases fitting TRBD1. Germline CDR1 SGHRS, CDR2 YFSETQ. The CDR3 length is 16 residues. After removal of 0 bases from V and 3 bases from J, the junction contained 5 bases not matched to a gene. DNA of the CDR3: TGCGCCAGCAGCTTGGAGGGGACAGGGGGGATCTACGAGCAGTACTTC. This gives the protein CASSLEGTGGIYEQYF.

This clone was recorded only once. The sample contains more than one DNA sequence encoding this CDR3. The V gene is TRBV28, the J gene TRBJ2-7; D gene ambiguous. V lost 2 bases to trimming and J lost 6 bases, with 5 bases between them. In germline, CDR1 is MDHEN, CDR2 SYDVKM. This CDR3 contains 11 residues. The CDR3 reads CASSLGVEQYF. The CDR3 DNA reads TGTGCCAGCAGTTTAGGGGTCGAGCAGTACTTC.

This clone was counted a single time. V usage is TRBV5-1 and J usage is TRBJ2-3; TRBD2 might be the D (5 bases). In germline, CDR1 is SGHRS, CDR2 YFSETQ. The CDR3 length is 14 residues. V lost 5 bases and J lost 1, with 11 bases in between. The CDR3 is CASSGGSGTDTQYF. The CDR3 DNA is TGCGCCAGCAGTGGAGGTAGCGGCACAGATACGCAGTATTTT.

This clone was seen only a few times. The V and J genes are TRBV24-1 and TRBJ2-7; the match to TRBD1 covers 7 bases. Germline V gene data show CDR1 as KGHDR and CDR2 as SFDVKD. The CDR3 runs to 14 residues. J was trimmed by 3 bases and V by 5 bases; bases with no gene match: 6. The CDR3 sequence: CATSGKGADYEQYF. As DNA, the CDR3 is TGTGCCACCAGTGGAAAGGGGGCGGACTACGAGCAGTACTTC.

This chain joins TRBV28 and TRBJ2-7; 11 bases agree with TRBD2. The CDR3 sequence is 16 residues long. Germline loops: CDR1 MDHEN, CDR2 SYDVKM. J gave up 2 bases and V 5 bases, and 8 bases lay outside the gene matches. The CDR3 protein is CASSTPGLAVTYEQYF. CDR3 coding DNA: TGTGCCAGCAGTACCCCGGGACTAGCGGTTACCTACGAGCAGTACTTC. Variable domain in full (rest from reference TRBV28 and TRBJ2-7): DVKVTQSSRYLVKRTGEKVFLECVQDMDHENMFWYRQDPGLGLRLIYFSYDVKMKEKGDIPEGYSVSREKKERFSLILESASTNQTSMYLCASSTPGLAVTYEQYFGPGTRLTVT.

J is TRBJ2-1 and V is TRBV6-4; 10 bases fit TRBD1. The CDR3 extends over 19 amino acids. Germline lookup yields CDR1 MRHNA and CDR2 SNTAGT. Trimming cost V 6 bases and J 5 bases; bases outside gene matches: 19. The CDR3 loop is CASRTSNDRGLIPHNEQFF. For the CDR3, the DNA is TGTGCCAGCAGGACCTCGAACGACAGGGGGCTTATTCCCCACAATGAGCAGTTCTTC.